The rows below give T cell receptor beta chains drawn from one sample of a study of CD8+CD57+ T cells in acquired aplastic anemia. TCRdb called the reads again in MiXCR, with one record for every CDR3 protein. This table holds roughly 58,000 distinct CDR3 sequences, around 50% found once. The sequenced sample consisted of sorted CD4+, CD8+, or CD8+CD57+ T cells (not recorded which) from PBMCs. The receptors originated from a human donor in good health, serving as a control. CDR3s include the opening cysteine and the closing phenylalanine or tryptophan. Fields, in order: D gene, clone size, J gene, V gene, CDR3 DNA, CDR3 protein. A D gene is named only where the DNA matches it firmly. Clone size is shown for a subset of rows, as once, few, many or a class of expanded clone.

D: NA; size: NA; J: TRBJ1-2; V: TRBV29-1; DNA: TGCAGCGCTCAATGGGGGGGACGTGACTACACCTTC; CDR3: CSAQWGGRDYTF
D: TRBD1; size: many; J: TRBJ2-2; V: TRBV5-1; DNA: TGCGCCAGCAGCTTGGACGGACAGGGTTCCACCGGGGAGCTGTTTTTT; CDR3: CASSLDGQGSTGELFF
D: TRBD1; size: NA; J: TRBJ1-4; V: TRBV11-2; DNA: TGTGCCAGCAGCTTACCAGTCCCGGGACAGGGGACGGGTGAAAAACTGTTTTTT; CDR3: CASSLPVPGQGTGEKLFF
D: NA; size: NA; J: TRBJ1-5; V: TRBV29-1; DNA: TGCAGCGTTGGGGACACCAATCAGCCCCAGCATTTT; CDR3: CSVGDTNQPQHF
D: NA; size: NA; J: TRBJ1-2; V: TRBV19; DNA: TGTGCCAGTAGTATAGATTCCACTAACTATGGCTACACCTTC; CDR3: CASSIDSTNYGYTF
D: TRBD2; size: NA; J: TRBJ2-7; V: TRBV19; DNA: TGTGCCAGTAGTATCTCGCCTAGCGGAGCCTACGAGCAGTACTTC; CDR3: CASSISPSGAYEQYF
D: TRBD2; size: many; J: TRBJ2-1; V: TRBV7-3; DNA: TGTGCCAGCAGTTGGGGTTCGCTAGCGGGCTACAATGAGCAGTTCTTC; CDR3: CASSWGSLAGYNEQFF
D: TRBD1; size: many; J: TRBJ1-2; V: TRBV12-3/TRBV12-4; DNA: TGTGCCAGCAGGGAACTCACAGGGGCCAATGGCTACACCTTC; CDR3: CASRELTGANGYTF
D: TRBD1; size: few; J: TRBJ1-5; V: TRBV28; DNA: TGTGCCAGCAGCTCCACCGTACAGGGGAGCAATCAGCCCCAGCATTTT; CDR3: CASSSTVQGSNQPQHF
D: NA; size: NA; J: TRBJ2-1; V: TRBV2; DNA: TGTGCCAGCAGTGGGAATGAGCAGTTCTTC; CDR3: CASSGNEQFF
D: NA; size: NA; J: TRBJ2-3; V: TRBV25-1; DNA: TGTGCCAGCAGACGACAGGGAGGCACGCAGTATTTT; CDR3: CASRRQGGTQYF
D: TRBD2; size: many; J: TRBJ2-2; V: TRBV6-5; DNA: TGTGCCAGCAGTTACCCCCCGGGGGGGGCAGACACCGGGGAGCTGTTTTTT; CDR3: CASSYPPGGADTGELFF
D: NA; size: many; J: TRBJ1-2; V: TRBV5-5; DNA: TGTGCCAGCAGCTTGTTAGGGGGAAATGGCTACACCTTC; CDR3: CASSLLGGNGYTF
D: NA; size: NA; J: TRBJ2-5; V: TRBV7-9; DNA: TGTGCCAGCAGGTCGGGAGTCGGAGAGACCCAGTACTTC; CDR3: CASRSGVGETQYF
D: NA; size: NA; J: TRBJ1-1; V: TRBV2; DNA: TGTGCCAGCAGTGGCAGGAATTGGGACACTGAAGCTTTCTTT; CDR3: CASSGRNWDTEAFF
D: TRBD1; size: medium-sized; J: TRBJ2-7; V: TRBV7-9; DNA: TGTGCCAGCAGCCCGGGACAGGGTCGGGCCTACGAGCAGTACTTC; CDR3: CASSPGQGRAYEQYF
D: NA; size: NA; J: TRBJ1-5; V: TRBV7-2; DNA: TGTGCCAGCAGCGCAACGTGGGTCTCAAGTCAGCCCCAGCATTTT; CDR3: CASSATWVSSQPQHF
D: NA; size: many; J: TRBJ2-7; V: TRBV20-1; DNA: TGCAGTGCTAAGGGGGGGAGGACCTACGAGCAGTACTTC; CDR3: CSAKGGRTYEQYF
D: NA; size: many; J: TRBJ2-3; V: TRBV7-8; DNA: TGTGCCAGCAGCTCGTTGCCGGGAAGCACTAGCACAGATACGCAGTATTTT; CDR3: CASSSLPGSTSTDTQYF
D: TRBD1; size: NA; J: TRBJ2-3; V: TRBV5-1; DNA: TGCGCCAGCAGCTTGGAGGACAGGGGGCGGGGGGCAGATACGCAGTATTTT; CDR3: CASSLEDRGRGADTQYF
D: TRBD2; size: NA; J: TRBJ2-7; V: TRBV10-3; DNA: TGTGCCATCACCTTAGCGGGAGAAACCTACGAGCAGTACTTC; CDR3: CAITLAGETYEQYF
D: TRBD2; size: NA; J: TRBJ2-2; V: TRBV15; DNA: TGTGCCAGTAGAGCGGGAGCAGTCGGGGAGCTGTTTTTT; CDR3: CASRAGAVGELFF
D: NA; size: NA; J: TRBJ2-2; V: TRBV24-1; DNA: TGTGCCACCAGTGATTTCCCCACCGGGGAGCTGTTTTTT; CDR3: CATSDFPTGELFF
D: NA; size: few; J: TRBJ2-7; V: TRBV10-3; DNA: TGTGCCATCAGCCAACAGGGCTTTCACGAGCAGTACTTC; CDR3: CAISQQGFHEQYF
D: NA; size: NA; J: TRBJ1-5; V: TRBV20-1; DNA: TGCAGTGCTAGCCGGGGCAATCAGCCCCAGCATTTT; CDR3: CSASRGNQPQHF
D: NA; size: many; J: TRBJ2-3; V: TRBV19; DNA: TGTGCCAGTAGTTCCCAGCGGATATCCATCACAGATACGCAGTATTTT; CDR3: CASSSQRISITDTQYF
D: NA; size: NA; J: TRBJ1-1; V: TRBV29-1; DNA: TGCAGCCGAAATAGGGGTGAAGCTTTCTTT; CDR3: CSRNRGEAFF
D: NA; size: NA; J: TRBJ2-7; V: TRBV19; DNA: TGTGCCAGTTCAAGGATGGTCAGGGGCTCCTACGAGCAGTACTTC; CDR3: CASSRMVRGSYEQYF
D: TRBD1; size: NA; J: TRBJ2-5; V: TRBV29-1; DNA: TGCAGCGTTGAAGATCGCACAGGGGCAGAGACCCAGTACTTC; CDR3: CSVEDRTGAETQYF
D: NA; size: NA; J: TRBJ1-2; V: TRBV4-2; DNA: TGTGCCAGCAGCCGCGGGACCAATCTCGAGGGATATGGCTACACCTTC; CDR3: CASSRGTNLEGYGYTF
D: TRBD2; size: NA; J: TRBJ2-3; V: TRBV6-1; DNA: TGTGCCAGCAGTGTAGCGGGAAGCACAGATACGCAGTATTTT; CDR3: CASSVAGSTDTQYF
D: TRBD1; size: few; J: TRBJ1-4; V: TRBV10-2; DNA: TGCGCCAGCAGAGACTGGGGGGACAGGGGTCAGAAACTGTTTTTT; CDR3: CASRDWGDRGQKLFF
D: TRBD2; size: many; J: TRBJ2-5; V: TRBV11-3; DNA: TGTGCCAGCAGCTTACCCTTCGGGAGGGCCGGGGAGACCCAGTACTTC; CDR3: CASSLPFGRAGETQYF
D: NA; size: NA; J: TRBJ2-1; V: TRBV9; DNA: TGTGCCAGCAGCGTAGGGGGAGTGTGGGGGACAAACAATGAGCAGTTCTTC; CDR3: CASSVGGVWGTNNEQFF
D: NA; size: NA; J: TRBJ1-1; V: TRBV7-2; DNA: TGTGCCAGCAGCGTACGCCGGGTCGCTGAAGCTTTCTTT; CDR3: CASSVRRVAEAFF
D: NA; size: many; J: TRBJ1-5; V: TRBV6-1; DNA: TGTGCCAGCACCTGGGAGGGGGAGAATCAGCCCCAGCATTTT; CDR3: CASTWEGENQPQHF
D: NA; size: NA; J: TRBJ1-2; V: TRBV6-2/TRBV6-3; DNA: TGTGCCAGCAATTTCCAACGGGACTATGGCTACACCTTC; CDR3: CASNFQRDYGYTF
D: TRBD1; size: NA; J: TRBJ1-2; V: TRBV2; DNA: TGTGCCAGCTATGAGACAGGGATGGGCTATGGCTCCACCTTC; CDR3: CASYETGMGYGSTF
D: NA; size: once; J: TRBJ1-6; V: TRBV20-1; DNA: TGCAGTGCTAGAGAGGGGGCCAGGGTGGGAAATTCACCCCTCCACTTT; CDR3: CSAREGARVGNSPLHF
D: TRBD1; size: few; J: TRBJ1-5; V: TRBV24-1; DNA: TGTGCCACCAGTGATTCGATCACAGGGGACGTTCAGCCCCAGCATTTT; CDR3: CATSDSITGDVQPQHF
D: TRBD2; size: NA; J: TRBJ2-1; V: TRBV10-3; DNA: TGTGCCATCAGTGGAACTAGCGGACTTACCAATGAGCAGTTCTTC; CDR3: CAISGTSGLTNEQFF
D: NA; size: once; J: TRBJ2-7; V: TRBV24-1; DNA: TGTGCCATCAGAACATCCCTCTTGGGGACCCACTCCGAGCAGTACTTC; CDR3: CAIRTSLLGTHSEQYF
D: NA; size: NA; J: TRBJ2-7; V: TRBV20-1; DNA: TGCAGTGACTCAGGGACGCCGAGAGACGAGCAGTACTTC; CDR3: CSDSGTPRDEQYF